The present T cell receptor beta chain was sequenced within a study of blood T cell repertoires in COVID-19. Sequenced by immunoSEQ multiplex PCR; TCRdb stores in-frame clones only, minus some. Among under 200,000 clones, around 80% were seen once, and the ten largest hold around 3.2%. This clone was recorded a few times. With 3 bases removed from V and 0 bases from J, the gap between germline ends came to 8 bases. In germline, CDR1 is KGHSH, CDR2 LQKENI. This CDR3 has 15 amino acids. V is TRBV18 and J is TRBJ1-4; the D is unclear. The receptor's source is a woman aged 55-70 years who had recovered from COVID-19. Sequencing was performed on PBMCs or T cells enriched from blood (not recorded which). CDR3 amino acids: CASSPYRSTNEKLFF. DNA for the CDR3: TGTGCCAGCTCACCCTACCGATCAACTAATGAAAAACTGTTTTTT.